A single sample is the source of the 13 T cell receptor beta chains below, sequenced in a study of early T cells in non-severe SARS-CoV-2 infection (dated by TCRdb to the early 2020s). Receptors were amplified or captured by 5' RACE. TCRdb shows the sequencer as NextSeq 500. In TCRdb, the public reads were trimmed at Q25 with fastp and aligned with MiXCR, with productive beta chains retained. Under each unique CDR3 protein, matching rows form one entry showing the most common genes and DNA. The sample has approximately 20,000 distinct CDR3 sequences on record, approximately 6.2% of them singletons. Together, the top ten hold roughly 6.3% of the sample. Source material: whole blood. These receptors originate from an adult who was a healthcare worker with PCR-confirmed SARS-CoV-2 infection or an uninfected control (not recorded which).

This clonotype occurred a few times. The chain carries TRBV7-6 and TRBJ2-7; TRBD2 is a possible D gene (5 bases). The V gene's germline CDR1 is SGHVS and CDR2 FNYEAQ. The CDR3 is 13 residues long. The V end lost 5 bases, the J end lost 2 bases, and 10 bases lay between the germline ends. The CDR3 DNA sequence: TGTGCCAGCAGCCCCGGACTTACCTACGAGCAGTACTTC. It is translated as CASSPGLTYEQYF.

By share of the sample, this clonotype is medium-sized. V usage is TRBV6-5 and J usage is TRBJ2-1; D is perhaps TRBD2 (5 bases). The CDR3 covers 13 residues. Germline CDR1 reads MNHEY; CDR2 reads SVGAGI. V shed 9 bases and J shed 5 bases, with 14 bases lying between them. CDR3 sequence: CASTRGRDNEQFF. CDR3 DNA sequence: TGTGCCAGTACCCGTGGGCGGGACAATGAGCAGTTCTTC.

This clonotype appeared many times. The chain recombines TRBV5-1 with TRBJ1-6; D gene unclear. Trimming shortened V by 5 bases and J by 1 base, and 4 bases separated the two germline ends. Germline values: CDR1 SGHRS, CDR2 YFSETQ. The CDR3 length is 13 residues. The CDR3 nucleotides are TGCGCCAGCAGGTTGTCCTATAATTCACCCCTCCACTTT. It encodes CASRLSYNSPLHF.

CDR3 DNA: TGTGCCAGCAGTCCGCACGGGGACAGAGCAGGCCTCTACACCTTC. This codes for CASSPHGDRAGLYTF. The chain has TRBV28 and TRBJ1-2, with 7 bases matching TRBD1. CDR1 is MDHEN and CDR2 is SYDVKM in the germline V gene. The CDR3 runs 15 residues. The V and J ends lost 5 bases and 10 bases, in that order; junction bases with no gene match: 16.

There are many counts of this clonotype. This chain connects TRBV27 to TRBJ2-1; TRBD1 matches at 8 bases. The CDR3 is 16 residues long. V gave up 4 bases and J gave up 0 bases; unmatched junction bases: 5. Per the germline V gene, CDR1 is MNHEY and CDR2 is SMNVEV (reference sequence). CDR3 sequence (DNA): TGTGCCAGCAGTTCGTGGACAGGGAGCTCCTACAATGAGCAGTTCTTC. Its translation is CASSSWTGSSYNEQFF.

This clonotype showed up many times. The chain joins TRBV7-9 to TRBJ2-7; 10 positions match TRBD2. The CDR3 consists of 18 residues. CDR1 is SEHNR, CDR2 FQNEAQ, per germline (reference sequence). V was clipped by 3 bases and J by 1 base; unmatched bases: 12. CDR3 sequence reads: CASSLTLSSGRGSYEQYF. CDR3 DNA: TGTGCCAGCAGCTTGACCCTCTCAAGCGGGAGGGGTTCCTACGAGCAGTACTTC.

This clonotype was seen repeatedly, ten times or more. The chain uses TRBV12-3 or TRBV12-4 and TRBJ1-2, with D perhaps matching TRBD1 (6 bases). The CDR3 length is 14 residues. V lost 5 bases, J lost 7 bases, and 17 bases lay in between. The CDR3 DNA reads TGTGCCAGCAGTCCCAATACAGGGATAGCTGGCTACACCTTC. It is translated as CASSPNTGIAGYTF.

This clonotype was seen more than once but under ten times. The chain has TRBV7-3 and TRBJ2-3; 7 bases match TRBD2. The junction had 11 bases not matched to a gene; V was cut back by 0 bases and J by 5 bases. From germline, CDR1 is SGHTA and CDR2 FQGTGA. CDR3 length: 17 residues. The CDR3 DNA follows: TGTGCCAGCAGCTTAACGCGGGGAGCGGGAAAAAAAGATACGCAGTATTTT. Amino acid sequence: CASSLTRGAGKKDTQYF.

This clonotype is deemed medium-sized. CDR3 coding DNA: TGTGCCAGCAGCCCCCTACGCATCAGTCTTGGACAGACCTACGAGCAGTACTTC. It codes for CASSPLRISLGQTYEQYF. The chain employs TRBV11-2 and TRBJ2-7; D possibly corresponds to TRBD1 (6 bases). Germline values: CDR1 SGHAT, CDR2 FQNNGV. V was pared by 5 bases and J by 2 bases, with 25 bases between. The CDR3 runs to 18 residues.

This clonotype was observed at least ten times. The chain links TRBV12-3 or TRBV12-4 to TRBJ2-2, with D possibly matching TRBD1 (6 bases). This CDR3 spans 15 amino acids. V was cut by 7 bases and J by 3 bases, with 15 bases left in between. The CDR3 DNA is TGTGCCAGCACCTTAGGGGGACATCACACCGGGGAGCTGTTTTTT. Its protein product is CASTLGGHHTGELFF.

The table lists this clonotype with many counts. The genes are TRBV12-3 or TRBV12-4 and TRBJ1-2; D is perhaps TRBD1 (5 bases). V lost 5 bases, J lost 5 bases, and 15 bases lay in between. This CDR3 has 14 amino acids. The CDR3 DNA reads as TGTGCCAGCAGTCGTGGGGGGGTGCGGTATGGCTACACCTTC. It translates to CASSRGGVRYGYTF.

This clonotype occurred many times. This chain joins TRBV20-1 and TRBJ2-7; TRBD2 aligns across 7 bases. Germline lookup yields CDR1 DFQATT and CDR2 SNEGSKA (reference sequence). This CDR3 has 18 amino acids. Losses at the gene ends were 0 bases for V and 7 bases for J; bases not matched to a gene: 21. CDR3: CSARDAPGWEGPQWEQYF. In nucleotides, the CDR3 is TGCAGTGCTAGAGATGCCCCTGGGTGGGAGGGCCCTCAATGGGAGCAGTACTTC.

This clonotype was counted many times. The V call is TRBV5-5, the J call TRBJ1-1; D is perhaps TRBD1 (5 bases). From germline, CDR1 is SGHKS and CDR2 YYEKEE (reference sequence). The CDR3 covers 14 residues. Trimming stripped 4 bases from V and 5 bases from J, with 15 bases between. CDR3 residues: CASSLDSLPTEAFF. DNA for the CDR3: TGTGCCAGCAGCCTAGACAGTCTGCCTACTGAAGCTTTCTTT.